The 27 T cell receptor beta chains in this list originate from one sample, sequenced in a study of CD8 T cells in ankylosing spondylitis. The study's findings and limits: Apparently characteristic of ankylosing spondylitis blood was a TCR beta motif (roughly eight highly homologous variants).

No antigen has been identified for these receptors. TCRdb recomputed calls from the 5' RACE reads with MiXCR, one row per CDR3 protein. The table records about 210,000 distinct CDR3 sequences, 7.3% of them present only once. The sequenced sample was blood, either unsorted or a sorted T cell fraction (not recorded which). All receptors come from a male donor with ankylosing spondylitis.

This clonotype was counted ten times or more. This chain connects TRBV3-1 to TRBJ2-1; TRBD2 agrees at 7 bases. Germline CDR1 reads LGHDT; CDR2 reads YNNKEL (reference sequence). V trimming: 1 base; J trimming: 5 bases; junction bases outside the gene matches: 5. This CDR3 region has 15 residues. The DNA of the CDR3 is TGTGCCAGCAGCCAAGGGGCTAGCGGTCACAATGAGCAGTTCTTC. This sequence encodes CASSQGASGHNEQFF.

The table lists this clonotype with many counts. This chain links TRBV20-1 with TRBJ2-7, with 7 bases identical to TRBD2. This CDR3 region has 13 residues. J gave up 4 bases and V 3 bases, and 6 bases lay outside the gene matches. Looked up from germline, CDR1 is DFQATT and CDR2 is SNEGSKA (reference sequence). The CDR3 nucleotides read TGCAGTGCTAGTGGCGGGAGTCATTACGAGCAGTACTTC. Its protein is CSASGGSHYEQYF.

This clonotype was recorded at least ten times. The chain joins TRBV20-1 to TRBJ2-5, with D possibly TRBD2 on 7 matching bases. The CDR3 consists of 15 residues. Between the trimmed V and J ends, which lost 1 base and 5 bases, there was a span of 17 bases. The germline CDR1 and CDR2 sequences are DFQATT and SNEGSKA (reference sequence). The CDR3 loop reads CSARAAGRGGETQYF. DNA for the CDR3: TGCAGTGCTAGAGCCGCCGGAAGGGGGGGTGAGACCCAGTACTTC.

This clonotype was counted many times. The V and J genes are TRBV11-1 and TRBJ2-2, with D possibly TRBD2 on 5 matching bases. Trimming left V 3 bases short and J 1 base short, with 12 bases between. This CDR3 is built from 16 residues. From germline, CDR1 is SGHAT and CDR2 FQDESV (reference sequence). CDR3 region: CASSFFRERNTGELFF. CDR3 bases: TGTGCCAGCAGCTTTTTCCGGGAACGGAACACCGGGGAGCTGTTTTTT.

This clonotype was picked up many times. The chain couples TRBV28 to TRBJ2-1; D remains unclear. This CDR3 contains 14 residues. Between the trimmed V and J ends, which lost 4 bases and 5 bases, there was a span of 12 bases. Germline V gene lookup returns CDR1 MDHEN and CDR2 SYDVKM. Written as DNA, the CDR3 is TGTGCCAGCAGTTCAATAGGGCCCGACAATGAGCAGTTCTTC. Residues: CASSSIGPDNEQFF.

This clonotype was counted between two and nine times. The chain recombines TRBV7-9 with TRBJ2-7; 8 positions match TRBD2. The trim removed 4 bases at V and 0 bases at J, leaving 5 bases unmatched. This CDR3 spans 15 amino acids. CDR1 is SEHNR, CDR2 FQNEAQ, per germline (reference sequence). The CDR3, as DNA: TGTGCCAGCAGCTCCCCTGCGGGAGGCTCCTACGAGCAGTACTTC. Protein: CASSSPAGGSYEQYF. Based on the CDR3 plus reference TRBV7-9 and TRBJ2-7, the full variable domain is DTGVSQNPRHKITKRGQNVTFRCDPISEHNRLYWYRQTLGQGPEFLTYFQNEAQLEKSRLLSDRFSAERPKGSFSTLEIQRTEQGDSAMYLCASSSPAGGSYEQYFGPGTRLTVT.

In this sample, this clonotype turned up many times. The chain combines TRBV4-2 with TRBJ2-1, with 8 bases matching TRBD2. The CDR3 is 16 amino acids. CDR1 is LGHNA, CDR2 YNFKEQ, per germline. Unmatched junction bases numbered 6, after V lost 1 base and J lost 4 bases. CDR3 protein: CASSQGQAGAYNEQFF. The CDR3 DNA reads as TGTGCCAGCAGCCAAGGGCAAGCGGGAGCTTACAATGAGCAGTTCTTC.

The rearrangement uses TRBV7-9 and TRBJ2-1; TRBD2 agrees at 8 bases. V lost 5 bases, J lost 3 bases, and 9 bases stayed unmatched. The CDR3 is made up of 16 amino acids. Germline V gene lookup returns CDR1 SEHNR and CDR2 FQNEAQ (reference sequence). The CDR3 loop reads CASSPPAAGGYNEQFF. The CDR3 coding sequence is TGTGCCAGCAGCCCCCCTGCGGCGGGAGGCTACAATGAGCAGTTCTTC.

This clonotype was recorded at least ten times. The chain employs TRBV29-1 and TRBJ2-7, with D possibly TRBD1 on 6 matching bases. This CDR3 is built from 13 residues. Germline CDR1 and CDR2: SQVTM and ANQGSEA. V lost 4 bases to trimming and J lost 4 bases, with 14 bases between them. This chain's CDR3 is CSVGVRGNYEQYF. The CDR3 DNA reads as TGCAGCGTTGGGGTCAGGGGAAATTACGAGCAGTACTTC.

This clonotype has a count of ten or more. This sequence joins TRBV27 and TRBJ2-7; D may match TRBD1 or TRBD2 (5 bases each). The CDR3 covers 13 residues. The V end lost 0 bases, the J end lost 7 bases, and 10 bases lay between the germline ends. Germline V gene lookup returns CDR1 MNHEY and CDR2 SMNVEV (reference sequence). CDR3 nucleotide sequence: TGTGCCAGCAGTTTATCGGGGGAAAGTGAGCAGTACTTC. Translated: CASSLSGESEQYF.

This clonotype was detected ten times or more. This chain connects TRBV10-3 to TRBJ2-1; 9 nucleotides align to TRBD2. Germline values: CDR1 ENHRY, CDR2 SYGVKD. V trimming: 4 bases; J trimming: 0 bases; junction bases outside the gene matches: 13. The CDR3 contains 19 residues. The CDR3 DNA reads TGTGCCATCAGTGGAACGGGGACTAGCATCGCAAGCTCCTACAATGAGCAGTTCTTC. It codes for CAISGTGTSIASSYNEQFF.

This clonotype was recorded once. The genes are TRBV4-3 and TRBJ1-1; TRBD1 aligns across 9 bases. After removal of 3 bases from V and 4 bases from J, the junction contained 3 bases not matched to a gene. Germline V gene data show CDR1 as LGHNA and CDR2 as YSLEER. There are 14 residues in the CDR3. Written as DNA, the CDR3 is TGCGCCAGCAGCCACGGGACAGGGTCCACTGAAGCTTTCTTT. Translation gives CASSHGTGSTEAFF.

This clonotype was picked up many times. The CDR3 loop is CASSRTSTETQYF. The CDR3, as DNA: TGCGCCAGCAGCCGTACTAGCACGGAGACCCAGTACTTC. This rearrangement joins TRBV5-1 to TRBJ2-5; weak D call: TRBD2 (6 bases). In germline, CDR1 is SGHRS, CDR2 YFSETQ. V lost 4 bases and J lost 5, with 12 bases in between. This CDR3 region has 13 residues. Drawing the rest from reference TRBV5-1 and TRBJ2-5, the complete variable domain is KAGVTQTPRYLIKTRGQQVTLSCSPISGHRSVSWYQQTPGQGLQFLFEYFSETQRNKGNFPGRFSGRQFSNSRSEMNVSTLELGDSALYLCASSRTSTETQYFGPGTRLLVL.

This clonotype was observed many times. The chain recombines TRBV14 with TRBJ2-1; D gene ambiguous. The V gene lost 4 bases and the J gene lost 7 bases, with 11 bases spanning the gap. Germline assignment: CDR1 SGHDN and CDR2 FVKESK. The CDR3 totals 13 residues. CDR3 region: CASSPTDRNEQFF. Written as DNA, the CDR3 is TGTGCCAGCAGCCCGACGGACCGAAATGAGCAGTTCTTC.

This clonotype was seen at least ten times. The V and J genes are TRBV15 and TRBJ2-3; no definite D call. Germline V CDR1 and CDR2: LNHNV, YYDKDF (reference sequence). Trimming stripped 5 bases from V and 8 bases from J, with 8 bases between. The CDR3 runs to 11 residues. The CDR3 DNA sequence: TGTGCCACCAGCTCGTCGGGTACGCAGTATTTT. Amino acids: CATSSSGTQYF. Drawing the rest from reference TRBV15 and TRBJ2-3, the complete variable domain is DAMVIQNPRYQVTQFGKPVTLSCSQTLNHNVMYWYQQKSSQAPKLLFHYYDKDFNNEADTPDNFQSRRPNTSFCFLDIRSPGLGDTAMYLCATSSSGTQYFGPGTRLTVL.

This clonotype was detected ten times or more. CDR3 nucleotides: TGTGCCAGCAGCGTAGATCAGGGTCGAAAACTGTTTTTT. Translated, it gives CASSVDQGRKLFF. V and J are TRBV9 and TRBJ1-4; maybe TRBD1 (5 bases). CDR3 length equals 13 residues. The germline V gene encodes CDR1 SGDLS and CDR2 YYNGEE. V shed 0 bases and J shed 10 bases, with 10 bases lying between them.

The rearrangement joins TRBV10-3 to TRBJ2-7; D is tentatively TRBD1 or TRBD2 (7 bases each). Trimming removed 6 bases from V and 1 base from J, with 19 bases in between. Germline CDR1 reads ENHRY; CDR2 reads SYGVKD. This CDR3 is built from 16 residues. The CDR3 protein is CAIRIYRGGESYEQYF. CDR3 bases: TGTGCCATCAGGATCTACAGGGGAGGGGAATCCTACGAGCAGTACTTC.

In its sample, this clonotype was seen a few times. This rearrangement joins TRBV7-3 to TRBJ2-1, with 11 bases identical to TRBD2. The CDR3 has 15 amino acids. The V gene end was trimmed by 5 bases and the J gene end by 9 bases; junction bases not matched to a gene: 9. Germline V gene lookup returns CDR1 SGHTA and CDR2 FQGTGA. This chain's CDR3 is CASSALAGGHGEQFF. For the CDR3, the DNA is TGTGCCAGCAGCGCTCTAGCGGGGGGCCACGGTGAGCAGTTCTTC. Supplemented by reference TRBV7-3 and TRBJ2-1, the full variable domain reads GAGVSQTPSNKVTEKGKYVELRCDPISGHTALYWYRQSLGQGPEFLIYFQGTGAADDSGLPNDRFFAVRPEGSVSTLKIQRTERGDSAVYLCASSALAGGHGEQFFGPGTRLTVL.

This clonotype has a count of ten or more. The chain joins TRBV28 to TRBJ2-1; D is unclear. The CDR3 covers 12 residues. V lost 5 bases and J 9 bases, leaving 11 bases between the germline ends. CDR1 is MDHEN and CDR2 is SYDVKM in the germline V gene. CDR3 bases: TGTGCCAGCAGTATATCGGGTTTTGAGCAGTTCTTC. Translation: CASSISGFEQFF. The whole variable domain, filled in from reference TRBV28 and TRBJ2-1, reads DVKVTQSSRYLVKRTGEKVFLECVQDMDHENMFWYRQDPGLGLRLIYFSYDVKMKEKGDIPEGYSVSREKKERFSLILESASTNQTSMYLCASSISGFEQFFGPGTRLTVL.

V and J are TRBV21-1 and TRBJ2-7. TRBV21-1 is assigned pseudogene status. The CDR3 loop spans 12 amino acids. CDR3 nucleotide sequence: TGTGCCAGCAGCACGGCTGCCTACGAGCAGTACTTC. This encodes CASSTAAYEQYF.

This clonotype came up many times. The chain uses TRBV20-1 and TRBJ2-2, with D unresolved. The germline V gene has CDR1 DFQATT and CDR2 SNEGSKA (reference sequence). V was trimmed by 6 bases and J by 5 bases, leaving 13 bases between them. The CDR3 contains 13 residues. The DNA of the CDR3 is TGCAGTGCGTCCCTGGAGTTAACCGGGGAGCTGTTTTTT. Its translation is CSASLELTGELFF.

This clonotype was picked up many times. The gene calls are TRBV20-1 and TRBJ2-3; D remains ambiguous. The CDR3 is 15 amino acids. The ends were cut back, 6 bases at V and 3 bases at J, with 19 bases in the middle. Germline CDR1 reads DFQATT; CDR2 reads SNEGSKA (reference sequence). CDR3: CSAPRSVGTTDTQYF. In nucleotides, the CDR3 is TGCAGTGCGCCTCGAAGCGTGGGAACAACAGATACGCAGTATTTT.

This clonotype came up many times. The gene calls are TRBV4-3 and TRBJ2-7; no definite D call. This CDR3 contains 14 residues. Trimming removed 0 bases at V and 3 bases at J, with 9 bases between. In germline, CDR1 is LGHNA, CDR2 YSLEER. The DNA of the CDR3 is TGCGCCAGCAGCCAAGATCGTAAGTTCTACGAGCAGTACTTC. Residues: CASSQDRKFYEQYF.

This clonotype has at least ten counts. V usage is TRBV9 and J usage is TRBJ2-2; D is perhaps TRBD2 (6 bases). Germline assignment: CDR1 SGDLS and CDR2 YYNGEE. Trimming stripped 0 bases from V and 3 bases from J, with 9 bases between. The CDR3 sequence is 15 residues long. The CDR3 DNA reads as TGTGCCAGCAGCGTAGCGGGGGTCCACACCGGGGAGCTGTTTTTT. Translated, it gives CASSVAGVHTGELFF.

Many counts were recorded for this clonotype. The chain combines TRBV5-6 with TRBJ2-1, with TRBD2 matching 9 bases. V gave up 3 bases and J gave up 3 bases; unmatched junction bases: 16. Per germline, CDR1 SGHDT and CDR2 YYEEEE. This CDR3 has 19 residues. The CDR3: CASSSQLQSGRKNYNEQFF. DNA of the CDR3: TGTGCCAGCAGCTCCCAACTACAAAGCGGGAGGAAGAACTACAATGAGCAGTTCTTC.

This clonotype was found many times. V is TRBV29-1 and J is TRBJ2-1; 12 nucleotides align to TRBD2. V trimming: 0 bases; J trimming: 11 bases; junction bases outside the gene matches: 8. Germline-derived CDR1 and CDR2 are SQVTM and ANQGSEA. The CDR3 runs to 15 residues. The DNA of the CDR3 is TGCAGCGTTGAAGATCCGACTAGCGGGGGACCCAAGCAGTTCTTC. As protein: CSVEDPTSGGPKQFF.

The V and J genes are TRBV10-3 and TRBJ1-1; 7 nucleotides align to TRBD1. The CDR3 length is 15 residues. V trimming: 6 bases; J trimming: 4 bases; junction bases outside the gene matches: 11. CDR1 and CDR2 (germline): ENHRY, SYGVKD. CDR3 nucleotide sequence: TGTGCCATCAGACTTTCGACAGGGCACGGCACTGAAGCTTTCTTT. Translated: CAIRLSTGHGTEAFF.